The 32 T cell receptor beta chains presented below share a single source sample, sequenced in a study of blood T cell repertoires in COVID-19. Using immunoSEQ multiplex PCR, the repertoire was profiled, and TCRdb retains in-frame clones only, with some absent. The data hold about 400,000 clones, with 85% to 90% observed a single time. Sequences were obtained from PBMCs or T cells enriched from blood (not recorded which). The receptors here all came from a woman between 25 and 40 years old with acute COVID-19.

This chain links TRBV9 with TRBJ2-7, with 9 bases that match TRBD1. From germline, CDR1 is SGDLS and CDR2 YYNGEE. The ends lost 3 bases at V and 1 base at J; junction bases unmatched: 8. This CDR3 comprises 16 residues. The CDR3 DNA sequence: TGTGCCAGCAGCGCGGGGACAGGGCGAGGATCCTACGAGCAGTACTTC. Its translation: CASSAGTGRGSYEQYF.

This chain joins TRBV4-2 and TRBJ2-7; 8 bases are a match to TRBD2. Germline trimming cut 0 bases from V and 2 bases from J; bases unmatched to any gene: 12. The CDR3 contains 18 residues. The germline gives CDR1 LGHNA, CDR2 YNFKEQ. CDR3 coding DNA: TGTGCCAGCAGCCAAGATTTAGGTCTAGCGGGTATCCCCTACGAGCAGTACTTC. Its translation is CASSQDLGLAGIPYEQYF.

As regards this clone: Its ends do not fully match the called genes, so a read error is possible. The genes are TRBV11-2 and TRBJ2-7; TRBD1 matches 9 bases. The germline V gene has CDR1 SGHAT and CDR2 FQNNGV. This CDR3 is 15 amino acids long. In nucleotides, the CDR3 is TGTGCCAGCAGCGGCCACCGGGACAGGGATTTGGTAAAGCACTTC. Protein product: CASSGHRDRDLVKHF.

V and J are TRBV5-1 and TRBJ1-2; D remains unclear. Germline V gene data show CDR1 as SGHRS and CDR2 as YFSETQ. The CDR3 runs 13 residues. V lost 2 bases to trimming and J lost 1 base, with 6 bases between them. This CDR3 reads CASSFGSNYGYTF. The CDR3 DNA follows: TGCGCCAGCAGCTTCGGGAGTAACTATGGCTACACCTTC.

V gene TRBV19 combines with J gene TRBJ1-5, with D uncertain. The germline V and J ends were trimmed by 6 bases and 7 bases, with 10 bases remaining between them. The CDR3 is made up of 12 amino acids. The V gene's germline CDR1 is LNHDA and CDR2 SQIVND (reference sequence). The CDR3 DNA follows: TGTGCCAGTAGGAGGATTGGACAGCCCCAGCATTTT. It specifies CASRRIGQPQHF. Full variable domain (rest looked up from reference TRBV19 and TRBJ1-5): DGGITQSPKYLFRKEGQNVTLSCEQNLNHDAMYWYRQDPGQGLRLIYYSQIVNDFQKGDIAEGYSVSREKKESFPLTVTSAQKNPTAFYLCASRRIGQPQHFGDGTRLSIL.

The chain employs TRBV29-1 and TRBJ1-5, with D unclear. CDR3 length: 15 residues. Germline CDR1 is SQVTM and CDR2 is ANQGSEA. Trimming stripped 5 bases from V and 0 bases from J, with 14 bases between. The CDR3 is CSVLWADYSNQPQHF. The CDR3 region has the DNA TGCAGCGTTTTGTGGGCAGATTATAGCAATCAGCCCCAGCATTTT.

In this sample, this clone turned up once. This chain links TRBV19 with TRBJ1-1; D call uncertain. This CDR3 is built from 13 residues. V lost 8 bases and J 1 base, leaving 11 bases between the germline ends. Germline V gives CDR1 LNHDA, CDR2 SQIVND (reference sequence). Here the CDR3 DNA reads TGTGCCAGTGGCTGGGGAGGGAACACTGAAGCTTTCTTT. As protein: CASGWGGNTEAFF.

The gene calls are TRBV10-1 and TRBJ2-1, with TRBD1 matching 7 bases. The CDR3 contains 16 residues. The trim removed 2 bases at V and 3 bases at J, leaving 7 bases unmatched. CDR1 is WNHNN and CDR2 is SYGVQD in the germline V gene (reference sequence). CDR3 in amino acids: CASSEDPGQNYNEQFF. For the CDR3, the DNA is TGCGCCAGCAGTGAGGACCCGGGACAGAACTACAATGAGCAGTTCTTC.

The CDR3 DNA reads as TGTGCCAGCAGCGAGTGGACAGGTTTGAACACCGGGGAGCTGTTTTTT. This sequence encodes CASSEWTGLNTGELFF. This chain uses TRBV14 with TRBJ2-2; TRBD1 aligns across 7 bases. The CDR3 sequence is 16 residues long. Germline values: CDR1 SGHDN, CDR2 FVKESK. After removal of 5 bases from V and 1 base from J, the junction contained 7 bases not matched to a gene.

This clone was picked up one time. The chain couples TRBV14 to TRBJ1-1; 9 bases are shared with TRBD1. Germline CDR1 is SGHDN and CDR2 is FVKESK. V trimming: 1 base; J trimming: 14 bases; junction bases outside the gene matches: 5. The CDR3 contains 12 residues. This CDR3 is CASSQGTGDFFF. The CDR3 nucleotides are TGTGCCAGCAGCCAAGGGACAGGGGATTTCTTCTTT.

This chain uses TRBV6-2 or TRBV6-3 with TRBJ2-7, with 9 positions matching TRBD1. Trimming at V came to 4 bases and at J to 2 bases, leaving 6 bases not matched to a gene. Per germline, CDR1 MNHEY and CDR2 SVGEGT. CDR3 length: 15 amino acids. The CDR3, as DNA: TGTGCCAGCAGTTCGGGACAGGGTTTCCCCTACGAGCAGTACTTC. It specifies CASSSGQGFPYEQYF.

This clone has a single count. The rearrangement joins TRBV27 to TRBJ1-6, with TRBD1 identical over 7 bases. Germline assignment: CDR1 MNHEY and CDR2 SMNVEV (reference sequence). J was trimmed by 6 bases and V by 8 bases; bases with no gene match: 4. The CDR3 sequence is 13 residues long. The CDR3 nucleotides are TGTGCCAGCCAGGGACAGCGTAATTCACCCCTCCACTTT. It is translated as CASQGQRNSPLHF.

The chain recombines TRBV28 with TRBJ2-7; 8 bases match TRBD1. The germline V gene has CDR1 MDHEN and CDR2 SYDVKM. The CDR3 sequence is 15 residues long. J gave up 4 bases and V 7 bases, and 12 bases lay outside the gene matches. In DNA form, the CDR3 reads TGTGCCAGCAATTACAGGGGGAAAGGGGGGTACGAGCAGTACTTC. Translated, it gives CASNYRGKGGYEQYF.

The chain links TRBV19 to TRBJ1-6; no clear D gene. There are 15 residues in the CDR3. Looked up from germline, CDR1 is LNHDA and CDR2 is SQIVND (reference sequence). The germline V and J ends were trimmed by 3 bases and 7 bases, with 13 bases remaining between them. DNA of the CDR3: TGTGCCAGTAGTATCGTCGGCAGCGTGAATTCACCCCTCCACTTT. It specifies CASSIVGSVNSPLHF.

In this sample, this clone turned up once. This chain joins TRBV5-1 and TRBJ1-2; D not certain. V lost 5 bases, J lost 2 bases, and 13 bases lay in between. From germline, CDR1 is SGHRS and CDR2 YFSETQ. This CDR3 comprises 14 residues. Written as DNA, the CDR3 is TGCGCCAGCAGGGCGGAGTTCGGGAACTATGGCTACACCTTC. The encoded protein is CASRAEFGNYGYTF.

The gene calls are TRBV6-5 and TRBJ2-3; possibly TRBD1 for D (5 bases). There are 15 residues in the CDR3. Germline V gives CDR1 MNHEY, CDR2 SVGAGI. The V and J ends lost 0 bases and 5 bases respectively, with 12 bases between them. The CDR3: CASSYSRGIGDTQYF. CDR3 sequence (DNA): TGTGCCAGCAGTTACTCTAGGGGTATCGGAGATACGCAGTATTTT.

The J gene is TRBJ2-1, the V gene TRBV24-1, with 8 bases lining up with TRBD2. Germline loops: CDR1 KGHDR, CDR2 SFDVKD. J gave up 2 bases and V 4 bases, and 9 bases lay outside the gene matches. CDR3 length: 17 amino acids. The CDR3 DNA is TGTGCCACCAGTGAGTTCCCGGGGGGGAATCCCTACAATGAGCAGTTCTTC. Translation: CATSEFPGGNPYNEQFF.

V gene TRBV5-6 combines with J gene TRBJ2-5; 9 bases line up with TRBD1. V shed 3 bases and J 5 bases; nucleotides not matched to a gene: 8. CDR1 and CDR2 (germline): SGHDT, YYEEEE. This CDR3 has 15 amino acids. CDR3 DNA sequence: TGTGCCAGCAGCTCCCGGTGGACAGGGGCGGAGACCCAGTACTTC. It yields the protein CASSSRWTGAETQYF.

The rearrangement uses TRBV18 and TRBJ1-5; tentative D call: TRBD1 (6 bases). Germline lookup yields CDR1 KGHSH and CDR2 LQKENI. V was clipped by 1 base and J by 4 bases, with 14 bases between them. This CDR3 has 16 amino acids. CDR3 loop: CASSPLSNRANQPQHF. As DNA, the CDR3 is TGTGCCAGCTCACCACTGAGTAACAGGGCAAATCAGCCCCAGCATTTT.

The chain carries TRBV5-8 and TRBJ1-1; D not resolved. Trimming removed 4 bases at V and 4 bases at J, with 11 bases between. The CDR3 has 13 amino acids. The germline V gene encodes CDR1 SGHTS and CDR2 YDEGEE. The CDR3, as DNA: TGTGCCAGCAGCCGTCGGGAGGGCACTGAAGCTTTCTTT. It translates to CASSRREGTEAFF.

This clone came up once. The CDR3 sequence is CATRSSYNSPLHF. CDR3 sequence (DNA): TGTGCCACCAGGAGCTCCTATAATTCACCCCTCCACTTT. The chain carries TRBV2 and TRBJ1-6; no definite D call. V shed 10 bases and J shed 0 bases, with 7 bases lying between them. The CDR3 runs 13 residues. Germline values: CDR1 SNHLY, CDR2 FYNNEI.

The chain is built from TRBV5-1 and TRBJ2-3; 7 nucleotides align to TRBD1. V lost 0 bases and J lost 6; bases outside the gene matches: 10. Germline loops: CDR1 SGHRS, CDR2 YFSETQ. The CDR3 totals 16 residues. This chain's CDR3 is CASSLAKAQGVDTQYF. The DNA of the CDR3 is TGCGCCAGCAGCTTGGCCAAAGCCCAGGGGGTCGATACGCAGTATTTT.

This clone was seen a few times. The CDR3 protein is CASSPSRLAGALYQETQYF. DNA for the CDR3: TGTGCCAGCAGTCCGTCGAGACTAGCGGGGGCCCTGTACCAAGAGACCCAGTACTTC. The chain links TRBV27 to TRBJ2-5; 12 bases are a match to TRBD2. This CDR3 is built from 19 residues. Germline CDR1 is MNHEY and CDR2 is SMNVEV (reference sequence). The V gene end was trimmed by 5 bases and the J gene end by 0 bases; junction bases not matched to a gene: 13.

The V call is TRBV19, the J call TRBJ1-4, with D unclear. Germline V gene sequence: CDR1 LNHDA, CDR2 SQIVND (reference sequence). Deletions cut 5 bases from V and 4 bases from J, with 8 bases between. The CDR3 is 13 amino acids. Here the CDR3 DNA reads TGTGCCAGTAGTCCGGAGGATAATGAAAAACTGTTTTTT. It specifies CASSPEDNEKLFF.

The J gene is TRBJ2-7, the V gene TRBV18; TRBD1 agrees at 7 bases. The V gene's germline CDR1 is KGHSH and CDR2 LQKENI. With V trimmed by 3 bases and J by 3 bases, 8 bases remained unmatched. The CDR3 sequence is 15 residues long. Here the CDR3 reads CASSPRTGNLYEQYF. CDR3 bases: TGTGCCAGCTCACCTAGGACAGGCAATCTCTACGAGCAGTACTTC.

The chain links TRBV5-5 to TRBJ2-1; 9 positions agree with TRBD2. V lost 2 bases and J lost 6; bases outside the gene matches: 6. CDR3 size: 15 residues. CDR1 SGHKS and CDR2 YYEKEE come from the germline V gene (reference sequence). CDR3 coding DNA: TGTGCCAGCAGCTTTCGGCGGGGGGGCTCCAATGAGCAGTTCTTC. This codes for CASSFRRGGSNEQFF. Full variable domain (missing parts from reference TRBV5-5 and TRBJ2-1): DAGVTQSPTHLIKTRGQQVTLRCSPISGHKSVSWYQQVLGQGPQFIFQYYEKEERGRGNFPDRFSARQFPNYSSELNVNALLLGDSALYLCASSFRRGGSNEQFFGPGTRLTVL.

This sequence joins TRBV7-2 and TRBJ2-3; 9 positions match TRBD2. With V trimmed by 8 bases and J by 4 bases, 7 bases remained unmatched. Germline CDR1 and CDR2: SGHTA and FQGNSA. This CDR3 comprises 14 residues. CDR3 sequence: CASAGSGGADTQYF. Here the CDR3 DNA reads TGTGCCAGCGCCGGTAGCGGGGGAGCAGATACGCAGTATTTT.

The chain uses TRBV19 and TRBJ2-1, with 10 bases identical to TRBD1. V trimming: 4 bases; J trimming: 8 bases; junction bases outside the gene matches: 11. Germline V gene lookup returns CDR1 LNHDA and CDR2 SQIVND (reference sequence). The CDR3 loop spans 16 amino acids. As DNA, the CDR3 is TGTGCCAGTAGTACCCCAGGGACAGGGGCCTCCGATGAGCAGTTCTTC. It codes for CASSTPGTGASDEQFF.

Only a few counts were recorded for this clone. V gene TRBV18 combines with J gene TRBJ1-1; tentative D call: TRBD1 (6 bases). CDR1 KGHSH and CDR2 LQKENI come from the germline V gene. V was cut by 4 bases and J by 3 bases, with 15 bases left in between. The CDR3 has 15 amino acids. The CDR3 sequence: CASSRNRADYTEAFF. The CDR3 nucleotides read TGTGCCAGCTCACGAAACAGGGCGGATTACACTGAAGCTTTCTTT.

The CDR3 sequence is CASSVAIQNEKLFF. In nucleotides, the CDR3 is TGTGCCAGCAGCGTAGCGATACAGAATGAAAAACTGTTTTTT. The V and J genes are TRBV9 and TRBJ1-4, with D hard to call. Germline CDR1 and CDR2: SGDLS and YYNGEE. V dropped 0 bases and J dropped 5 bases, with 8 bases sitting between them. The length of the CDR3 is 14 residues.

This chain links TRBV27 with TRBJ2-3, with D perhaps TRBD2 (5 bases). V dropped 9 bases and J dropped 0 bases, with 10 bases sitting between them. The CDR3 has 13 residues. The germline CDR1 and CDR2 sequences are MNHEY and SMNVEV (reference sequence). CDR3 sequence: CARSDYSTDTQYF. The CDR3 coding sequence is TGTGCCAGATCAGACTATAGCACAGATACGCAGTATTTT.

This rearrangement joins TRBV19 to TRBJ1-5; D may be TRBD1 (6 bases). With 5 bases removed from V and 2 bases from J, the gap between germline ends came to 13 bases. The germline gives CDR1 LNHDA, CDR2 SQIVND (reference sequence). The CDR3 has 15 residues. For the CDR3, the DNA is TGTGCCAGTAGTCCCGGGACATTGGGCAATCAGCCCCAGCATTTT. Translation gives CASSPGTLGNQPQHF.